What follows are 9 T cell receptor beta chains derived from one specimen sequenced in a study of tumor-infiltrating lymphocytes in primary liver carcinoma. Out of unsorted whole blood came the blood RNA, and germline DNA was extracted as well. With around 490 ng total RNA as template and a constant-region primer, TCR beta cDNA was made. Each TCR beta library was derived from three nested multiplex PCR rounds that employed slightly modified ARM-PCR. The opening two PCR rounds, approximately 10 cycles each, paired TRBV1-TRBV30 forward primers with a C-beta reverse primer. TCRdb re-derived calls from the multiplex PCR reads in MiXCR, one entry per CDR3 protein. The sample has some 190,000 distinct CDR3 sequences; over 45% are singletons. Input material: peripheral blood. The receptors originated from a middle-aged man with primary liver carcinoma and hepatitis B virus infection.

Turning to this clonotype: A single base separates this from a much larger clone, so it may be a read error. The V call is TRBV4-2, the J call TRBJ2-7; D is unclear. V dropped 1 base and J dropped 2 bases, with 15 bases sitting between them. The CDR3 consists of 16 residues. Germline values: CDR1 LGHNA, CDR2 YNFKEQ. The CDR3: CASSQGSRQTTYEQYF. The CDR3 nucleotides are TGTGCCAGCAGCCAAGGTAGTCGACAAACCACCTACGAGCAGTACTTC.

Notes on this clonotype: This CDR3 fails to terminate in the conserved phenylalanine or tryptophan, so it likely reflects a read error. V usage is TRBV10-3 and J usage is TRBJ2-1; tentatively, D is TRBD1 or TRBD2 (5 bases each). From germline, CDR1 is ENHRY and CDR2 SYGVKD. The CDR3 extends over 14 amino acids. The CDR3 region is CASNPGTSYNKQFL. CDR3 bases: TGTGCCTCAAACCCCGGGACCTCCTACAATAAGCAGTTCCTC.

Remarks on this clonotype: A junction end diverges from the germline sequence, so it may reflect a read error. The rearrangement links TRBV29-1 to TRBJ2-2; TRBD1 agrees at 7 bases. Germline lookup yields CDR1 SQVTM and CDR2 ANQGSEA. The CDR3 is 12 amino acids. In DNA form, the CDR3 reads TGCAGCGTAACAGGGGTCACCGGGGAGCTGCTTTTT. Translation: CSVTGVTGELLF.

The chain employs TRBV11-2 and TRBJ2-1; D possibly corresponds to TRBD2 (5 bases). In germline, CDR1 is SGHAT, CDR2 FQNNGV. The CDR3 extends over 14 amino acids. V lost 6 bases and J lost 10, with 19 bases in between. This CDR3 is CASSPDSRYREQFF. CDR3 in DNA: TGTGCCAGCAGTCCGGACTCGAGGTATAGGGAGCAGTTCTTC.

The chain is built from TRBV7-9 and TRBJ2-2; 9 nucleotides match TRBD2. V shed 4 bases and J 8 bases; nucleotides not matched to a gene: 8. Germline lookup yields CDR1 SEHNR and CDR2 FQNEAQ (reference sequence). The CDR3 runs 15 residues. CDR3 loop: CASSSKPGLAGELFF. CDR3 nucleotide sequence: TGTGCCAGCAGCTCGAAGCCGGGACTAGCAGGGGAGCTGTTTTTT.

With respect to this clonotype: With a much larger clone just one base away, this may be a read error. The V call is TRBV12-3 or TRBV12-4, the J call TRBJ2-5; the D is unclear. Trimming shortened V by 7 bases and J by 7 bases, and 16 bases separated the two germline ends. The CDR3 has 13 residues. CDR3 bases: TGTGCCAGCACCCCCGGCCATGTGGGGACCCAGTACTTC. Translation gives CASTPGHVGTQYF.

This clonotype was recorded once. This chain joins TRBV11-2 and TRBJ1-2; 9 nucleotides match TRBD1. Germline loops: CDR1 SGHAT, CDR2 FQNNGV. The J segment lost 0 bases and the V segment lost 4 bases, leaving 6 bases of the junction unmatched. The CDR3 has 16 amino acids. The CDR3 DNA reads TGTGCCAGCAGCTCACAGGGGGCCACCTCTAACTATGGCTACACCTTC. Amino acids: CASSSQGATSNYGYTF. The full variable domain, with the rest looked up from reference TRBV11-2 and TRBJ1-2, is EAGVAQSPRYKIIEKRQSVAFWCNPISGHATLYWYQQILGQGPKLLIQFQNNGVVDDSQLPKDRFSAERLKGVDSTLKIQPAKLEDSAVYLCASSSQGATSNYGYTFGSGTRLTVV.

As for this clonotype: As the CDR3 is not closed by the conserved phenylalanine or tryptophan, this likely results from a read error. The gene calls are TRBV11-2 and TRBJ2-1; 9 bases are shared with TRBD2. V was pared by 0 bases and J by 6 bases, with 9 bases of the junction left unmatched. The CDR3 extends over 17 amino acids. Germline CDR1 and CDR2: SGHAT and FQNNGV. DNA for the CDR3: TGTGCCAGCAGCTTAGAGGCTGCTAGCGGGAAGGTCAATGAGCAGTTCTCC. It translates to CASSLEAASGKVNEQFS.

On this clonotype: Sequence at one end of the junction differs from germline and may be a read error. The CDR3 reads CAISEGEWTGANILTF. CDR3 DNA: TGTGCCATCAGTGAGGGGGAGTGGACTGGGGCCAACATCCTGACTTTC. V usage is TRBV10-3 and J usage is TRBJ2-6; D possibly matches TRBD1 or TRBD2 (5 bases each). CDR3 length: 16 residues. Germline values: CDR1 ENHRY, CDR2 SYGVKD.